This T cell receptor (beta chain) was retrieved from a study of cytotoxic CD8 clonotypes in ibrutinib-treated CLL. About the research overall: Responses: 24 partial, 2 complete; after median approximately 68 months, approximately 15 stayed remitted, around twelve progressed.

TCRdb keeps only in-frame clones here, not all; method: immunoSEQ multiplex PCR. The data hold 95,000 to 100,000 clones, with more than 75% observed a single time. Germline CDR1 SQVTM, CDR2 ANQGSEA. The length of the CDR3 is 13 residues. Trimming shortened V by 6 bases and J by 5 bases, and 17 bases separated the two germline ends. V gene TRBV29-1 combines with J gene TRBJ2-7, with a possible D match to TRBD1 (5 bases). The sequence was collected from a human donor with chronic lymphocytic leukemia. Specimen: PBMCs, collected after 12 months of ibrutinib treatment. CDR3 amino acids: CSVQGRATHEQYF. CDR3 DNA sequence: TGCAGCGTCCAGGGCAGGGCTACCCACGAGCAGTACTTC.